This passage covers 18 T cell receptor beta chains from one sample sequenced in a study of identical twins. MiXCR, run by TCRdb on the 5' RACE reads, gives a single entry per CDR3 protein. The data hold 700,000 or so distinct CDR3 sequences, with 8.6% observed a single time. These data also formed part of another study, on yellow fever vaccine responses in identical twins.

Sequencing was carried out using PBMCs. The receptors derive from a woman between 18 and 30 years old in good health.

This sequence joins TRBV29-1 and TRBJ1-4; D is possibly TRBD1 (5 bases). CDR1 SQVTM and CDR2 ANQGSEA come from the germline V gene. V was pared by 0 bases and J by 2 bases, with 7 bases between. The CDR3 is made up of 14 amino acids. The CDR3 DNA reads TGCAGCGTTGAAGACGGGGGGACTAATGAAAAACTGTTTTTT. Translating it yields CSVEDGGTNEKLFF.

This clonotype was detected a few times. In nucleotides, the CDR3 is TGTGCCAGCAGCTTAAGGCGTTCGGGCTACAATGAGCAGTTCTTC. Its translation: CASSLRRSGYNEQFF. This chain uses TRBV7-3 with TRBJ2-1; D unclear. Germline V lookup: CDR1 SGHTA, CDR2 FQGTGA. This CDR3 region has 15 residues. Between the trimmed V and J ends, which lost 1 base and 3 bases, there was a span of 10 bases. The full variable domain, its missing parts supplied by reference TRBV7-3 and TRBJ2-1, is GAGVSQTPSNKVTEKGKYVELRCDPISGHTALYWYRQSLGQGPEFLIYFQGTGAADDSGLPNDRFFAVRPEGSVSTLKIQRTERGDSAVYLCASSLRRSGYNEQFFGPGTRLTVL.

The V gene is TRBV20-1, the J gene TRBJ2-7; TRBD2 matches 14 bases. V was clipped by 0 bases and J by 4 bases; unmatched bases: 11. This CDR3 comprises 18 residues. Germline loops: CDR1 DFQATT, CDR2 SNEGSKA (reference sequence). The DNA of the CDR3 is TGCAGTGCTAGAGACGAAGGGGGACTAGCGGGAGTTGCGTACGAGCAGTACTTC. Translated, it gives CSARDEGGLAGVAYEQYF.

The sample holds many counts of this clonotype. CDR3 region: CASSLDLAGGYNEQFF. The CDR3 DNA sequence: TGTGCCAGCAGCTTAGATCTAGCGGGGGGGTACAATGAGCAGTTCTTC. The chain links TRBV11-2 to TRBJ2-1; 12 positions match TRBD2. Unmatched junction bases numbered 1, after V lost 0 bases and J lost 4 bases. The CDR3 sequence is 16 residues long. Germline V lookup: CDR1 SGHAT, CDR2 FQNNGV. The variable domain in full, with the rest retrieved from reference TRBV11-2 and TRBJ2-1, is EAGVAQSPRYKIIEKRQSVAFWCNPISGHATLYWYQQILGQGPKLLIQFQNNGVVDDSQLPKDRFSAERLKGVDSTLKIQPAKLEDSAVYLCASSLDLAGGYNEQFFGPGTRLTVL.

This clonotype was counted ten times or more. The J gene is TRBJ2-5, the V gene TRBV3-1; D unresolved. The CDR3 consists of 13 residues. Germline V gene data show CDR1 as LGHDT and CDR2 as YNNKEL (reference sequence). V lost 4 bases to trimming and J lost 0 bases, with 6 bases between them. The CDR3: CASSRWDQETQYF. The CDR3 nucleotides are TGTGCCAGCAGCCGCTGGGACCAAGAGACCCAGTACTTC.

This clonotype has more than one count but fewer than ten. The gene calls are TRBV11-1 and TRBJ2-5; 8 positions agree with TRBD2. The V gene's germline CDR1 is SGHAT and CDR2 FQDESV (reference sequence). The V gene end was trimmed by 2 bases and the J gene end by 2 bases; junction bases not matched to a gene: 16. The length of the CDR3 is 19 residues. The CDR3 region has the DNA TGTGCCAGCAGCTTAAGTCGGTCGGGTCAGCGGGGGCTGCAAGAGACCCAGTACTTC. Translated: CASSLSRSGQRGLQETQYF.

This clonotype has more than one count but fewer than ten. V is TRBV7-9 and J is TRBJ1-1; D remains ambiguous. The CDR3 has 13 residues. V was cut by 2 bases and J by 0 bases, with 4 bases left in between. CDR1 and CDR2 (germline): SEHNR, FQNEAQ (reference sequence). CDR3 sequence (DNA): TGTGCCAGCAGCTTACCGGTGAACACTGAAGCTTTCTTT. Residues: CASSLPVNTEAFF.

The CDR3 nucleotides are TGTGCCAGCAGCCAAGGGGGAACTAGCGGGGGCCGCGAGCAGTTCTTC. It encodes CASSQGGTSGGREQFF. The chain recombines TRBV4-2 with TRBJ2-1; TRBD2 matches 11 bases. Germline lookup yields CDR1 LGHNA and CDR2 YNFKEQ. The length of the CDR3 is 16 residues. V lost 1 base, J lost 10 bases, and 9 bases stayed unmatched.

This clonotype appeared a few times. The V call is TRBV4-1, the J call TRBJ2-7, with TRBD1 matching 11 bases. In germline, CDR1 is MGHRA, CDR2 YSYEKL. There are 13 residues in the CDR3. With 8 bases clipped from V and 4 bases from J, the junction kept 4 bases outside the gene matches. The CDR3 DNA reads TGCGCCAGCGGTCGGGACAGGGGGTACGAGCAGTACTTC. Translated, it gives CASGRDRGYEQYF.

This clonotype has more than one count but fewer than ten. The rearrangement uses TRBV7-9 and TRBJ2-7, with 8 bases aligning to TRBD1. The ends lost 5 bases at V and 4 bases at J; junction bases unmatched: 10. This CDR3 comprises 15 residues. Germline loops: CDR1 SEHNR, CDR2 FQNEAQ (reference sequence). CDR3 protein: CASSTGQGIGYEQYF. DNA for the CDR3: TGTGCCAGCAGCACTGGACAGGGTATCGGGTACGAGCAGTACTTC. Together with reference TRBV7-9 and TRBJ2-7, the CDR3 gives the full variable domain: DTGVSQNPRHKITKRGQNVTFRCDPISEHNRLYWYRQTLGQGPEFLTYFQNEAQLEKSRLLSDRFSAERPKGSFSTLEIQRTEQGDSAMYLCASSTGQGIGYEQYFGPGTRLTVT.

This chain links TRBV7-8 with TRBJ2-1, with 7 nucleotides matching TRBD2. The CDR3 runs 16 residues. Germline V gene sequence: CDR1 SGHVS, CDR2 FQNEAQ. J lost 4 bases, V lost 0 bases, and 6 bases had no gene match. CDR3 loop: CASSLAPSGAYNEQFF. CDR3 sequence (DNA): TGTGCCAGCAGCTTAGCGCCCAGCGGGGCATACAATGAGCAGTTCTTC.

In this sample, this clonotype turned up many times. The CDR3 sequence: CASSYVQGGYGYTF. CDR3 DNA sequence: TGTGCCAGCAGTTACGTCCAGGGGGGCTATGGCTACACCTTC. The J gene is TRBJ1-2, the V gene TRBV6-2 or TRBV6-3; 7 bases fit TRBD1. The CDR3 sequence is 14 residues long. Unmatched junction bases numbered 4, after V lost 2 bases and J lost 4 bases. Germline CDR1 reads MNHEY; CDR2 reads SVGEGT.

Only a few counts were recorded for this clonotype. The CDR3 region has the DNA TGCAGTGCTAGAAGGACAGGGCTAGGAAACACCATATATTTT. As protein: CSARRTGLGNTIYF. The chain employs TRBV20-1 and TRBJ1-3, with TRBD1 identical over 8 bases. The germline V gene has CDR1 DFQATT and CDR2 SNEGSKA (reference sequence). The length of the CDR3 is 14 residues. V trimming: 2 bases; J trimming: 4 bases; junction bases outside the gene matches: 4.

A few counts support this clonotype. The chain links TRBV5-6 to TRBJ2-7; 10 bases fit TRBD1. The germline V gene encodes CDR1 SGHDT and CDR2 YYEEEE. The CDR3 consists of 18 residues. Trimming cost V 3 bases and J 5 bases; bases outside gene matches: 17. CDR3 DNA sequence: TGTGCCAGCAGCTCATACAGATACCGGGACAGGGGATTCCACGAGCAGTACTTC. This translates into CASSSYRYRDRGFHEQYF.

V usage is TRBV21-1 and J usage is TRBJ2-7; the DNA was not compared with TRBD2, the D call given in the table. TRBV21-1 is termed a pseudogene. This CDR3 has 16 amino acids. CDR3 DNA sequence: TGTGCCAGCAGCAAAAGGGCCGGTCCTGGAGGCTACGAGCAGTACTTC. Translating gives CASSKRAGPGGYEQYF.

This clonotype was seen a handful of times. The chain employs TRBV7-9 and TRBJ2-5; TRBD1 agrees at 9 bases. This CDR3 region has 15 residues. The germline V gene has CDR1 SEHNR and CDR2 FQNEAQ (reference sequence). V was pared by 5 bases and J by 2 bases, with 6 bases of the junction left unmatched. For the CDR3, the DNA is TGTGCCAGCAGCCGTGGACAGGGGATTCAAGAGACCCAGTACTTC. It specifies CASSRGQGIQETQYF.

This rearrangement joins TRBV5-1 to TRBJ2-1; a possible D gene is TRBD2 (5 bases). The CDR3 is 14 residues long. Germline assignment: CDR1 SGHRS and CDR2 YFSETQ. V lost 4 bases to trimming and J lost 3 bases, with 11 bases between them. CDR3 residues: CASSHGLNYNEQFF. The CDR3 coding sequence is TGCGCCAGCAGCCATGGACTGAACTACAATGAGCAGTTCTTC. The whole variable domain, remainder taken from reference TRBV5-1 and TRBJ2-1, is KAGVTQTPRYLIKTRGQQVTLSCSPISGHRSVSWYQQTPGQGLQFLFEYFSETQRNKGNFPGRFSGRQFSNSRSEMNVSTLELGDSALYLCASSHGLNYNEQFFGPGTRLTVL.

This clonotype was observed at least ten times. The chain uses TRBV7-9 and TRBJ2-5; TRBD2 matches 7 bases. This CDR3 region has 11 residues. With 0 bases clipped from V and 12 bases from J, the junction kept 1 base outside the gene matches. CDR1 SEHNR and CDR2 FQNEAQ come from the germline V gene (reference sequence). CDR3 in DNA: TGTGCCAGCAGCTTAGCCGGGGGGAAGTACTTC. Translated: CASSLAGGKYF.